Below, 30 T cell receptor beta chains from the same sample are listed, as sequenced in a study of cytomegalovirus exposure and HLA in healthy donors. Sequencing was performed with immunoSEQ multiplex PCR; in TCRdb, only in-frame clones are kept and a portion is missing. Here the sample spans 200,000 to 300,000 clones, 80% to 95% being singletons. The sample was PBMCs. The receptors come from a woman aged 25 to 39 in good health and CMV-seronegative.

The genes are TRBV4-2 and TRBJ2-5; D might be TRBD2 (6 bases). The CDR3 has 17 residues. The germline gives CDR1 LGHNA, CDR2 YNFKEQ. Trimming removed 4 bases from V and 2 bases from J, with 20 bases in between. The CDR3 DNA sequence: TGTGCCAGCAGCCGATATGCGGGAAAGGGCAAACAAGAGACCCAGTACTTC. Its protein is CASSRYAGKGKQETQYF.

The chain couples TRBV27 to TRBJ2-2, with D hard to call. Germline CDR1 is MNHEY and CDR2 is SMNVEV (reference sequence). The CDR3 consists of 15 residues. The V and J ends lost 1 base and 0 bases respectively, with 6 bases between them. In DNA form, the CDR3 reads TGTGCCAGCAGTTTATGGCGCCCGAACACCGGGGAGCTGTTTTTT. Protein: CASSLWRPNTGELFF.

The V gene is TRBV2, the J gene TRBJ2-1, with no clear D. Germline CDR1 is SNHLY and CDR2 is FYNNEI. Trimming cost V 3 bases and J 0 bases, with 12 bases left between them. The CDR3 contains 16 residues. The CDR3 reads CASSDPRMGSYNEQFF. In DNA, the CDR3 is TGTGCCAGCAGTGATCCAAGGATGGGCTCCTACAATGAGCAGTTCTTC.

This chain links TRBV6-1 with TRBJ2-1; TRBD2 aligns across 8 bases. The germline V gene has CDR1 MNHNS and CDR2 SASEGT. After removal of 7 bases from V and 3 bases from J, the junction contained 5 bases not matched to a gene. CDR3 length: 14 residues. In DNA form, the CDR3 reads TGTGCCAGCACGGGGAGCGGGAGCTACAATGAGCAGTTCTTC. Translated, it gives CASTGSGSYNEQFF.

CDR3 protein: CASSLGARTVYNEQFF. The CDR3 bases are TGTGCCAGCAGCTTGGGCGCGAGGACGGTCTACAATGAGCAGTTCTTC. This chain uses TRBV5-5 with TRBJ2-1, with D unresolved. V lost 0 bases and J 3 bases, leaving 13 bases between the germline ends. The CDR3 has 16 amino acids. CDR1 is SGHKS, CDR2 YYEKEE, per germline (reference sequence).

The genes are TRBV11-2 and TRBJ2-7, with D perhaps TRBD1 (7 bases). Trimming took 5 bases from V and 3 from J, leaving 17 bases between them. The germline CDR1 and CDR2 sequences are SGHAT and FQNNGV. The CDR3 extends over 15 amino acids. The CDR3 nucleotides read TGTGCCAGCAGCGCATCGCGGGACAGCTACTACGAGCAGTACTTC. Amino acid sequence: CASSASRDSYYEQYF.

This chain connects TRBV7-6 to TRBJ2-5, with a tentative D call TRBD1 (5 bases). The germline V gene has CDR1 SGHVS and CDR2 FNYEAQ. The V end was cut by 5 bases, the J end by 5 bases, with 21 bases between. The CDR3 runs 16 residues. In DNA, the CDR3 is TGTGCCAGCAGCGCTAGGGGTCTCGGGTTAGGGGAGACCCAGTACTTC. Protein product: CASSARGLGLGETQYF. Full variable domain (remainder filled in from reference TRBV7-6 and TRBJ2-5): GAGVSQSPRYKVTKRGQDVALRCDPISGHVSLYWYRQALGQGPEFLTYFNYEAQQDKSGLPNDRFSAERPEGSISTLTIQRTEQRDSAMYRCASSARGLGLGETQYFGPGTRLLVL.

This sequence joins TRBV7-7 and TRBJ2-7; D gene unclear. This CDR3 region has 13 residues. The ends were cut back, 1 base at V and 3 bases at J, with 7 bases in the middle. In germline, CDR1 is SSHAT, CDR2 FNYEAQ (reference sequence). CDR3 sequence reads: CASSLGLYYEQYF. The CDR3 DNA follows: TGTGCCAGCAGCTTAGGCCTATACTACGAGCAGTACTTC.

This chain connects TRBV9 to TRBJ2-7; 9 nucleotides line up with TRBD2. The CDR3 is 14 residues long. Germline loops: CDR1 SGDLS, CDR2 YYNGEE. V lost 2 bases and J lost 5; bases outside the gene matches: 5. The CDR3 nucleotides are TGTGCCAGCAGCGTGGTTAGCGGGAGCAACGAGCAGTACTTC. It specifies CASSVVSGSNEQYF.

The chain carries TRBV9 and TRBJ1-4; 12 nucleotides match TRBD1. This CDR3 contains 15 residues. V shed 0 bases, J shed 11 bases, and the junction held 5 bases outside the gene matches. Germline loops: CDR1 SGDLS, CDR2 YYNGEE. CDR3 sequence: CASSVEGTGGSKLFF. The CDR3 DNA is TGTGCCAGCAGCGTAGAGGGGACAGGGGGCTCTAAACTGTTTTTT.

The V gene is TRBV19, the J gene TRBJ2-1; D remains unclear. Deletions cut 8 bases from V and 0 bases from J, with 8 bases between. Germline loops: CDR1 LNHDA, CDR2 SQIVND (reference sequence). The CDR3 totals 13 residues. CDR3 protein: CASAQSSYNEQFF. Here the CDR3 DNA reads TGTGCCAGTGCCCAGAGCTCCTACAATGAGCAGTTCTTC.

This clone was seen more than once but under ten times. The rearrangement joins TRBV6-1 to TRBJ2-7; 7 bases map to TRBD1. The germline V gene encodes CDR1 MNHNS and CDR2 SASEGT. With V trimmed by 3 bases and J by 2 bases, 4 bases remained unmatched. The CDR3 totals 14 residues. The CDR3 bases are TGTGCCAGCAGTGAGATACAGGGGCCCTACGAGCAGTACTTC. It yields the protein CASSEIQGPYEQYF.

This clone was recorded only once. The V and J genes are TRBV5-6 and TRBJ1-2; 7 bases line up with TRBD1. V gave up 0 bases and J gave up 2 bases; unmatched junction bases: 1. CDR1 and CDR2 from the germline V gene are SGHDT and YYEEEE. CDR3 length equals 14 residues. CDR3 sequence (DNA): TGTGCCAGCAGCTTGGTGGACAGGAACTATGGCTACACCTTC. It codes for CASSLVDRNYGYTF.

The genes are TRBV7-6 and TRBJ2-7; D not certain. V lost 1 base and J 2 bases, leaving 9 bases between the germline ends. This CDR3 comprises 14 residues. The germline CDR1 and CDR2 sequences are SGHVS and FNYEAQ. The CDR3 DNA follows: TGTGCCAGCAGCTTAGGGCCGAGCACCTACGAGCAGTACTTC. This gives the protein CASSLGPSTYEQYF.

The CDR3 nucleotides are TGTGCCAGTAGTCTGATAAGACAGGGAAACTACGAGCAGTACTTC. Protein sequence: CASSLIRQGNYEQYF. The chain has TRBV19 and TRBJ2-7; 7 bases line up with TRBD1. The CDR3 sequence is 15 residues long. V trimming: 5 bases; J trimming: 3 bases; junction bases outside the gene matches: 10. Germline CDR1 is LNHDA and CDR2 is SQIVND (reference sequence).

This chain links TRBV28 with TRBJ2-7, with 7 bases lining up with TRBD1. The CDR3 is made up of 15 amino acids. Germline CDR1 and CDR2: MDHEN and SYDVKM. V gave up 3 bases and J gave up 1 base; unmatched junction bases: 6. This chain's CDR3 is CASSFRGQLSYEQYF. For the CDR3, the DNA is TGTGCCAGCAGTTTCCGGGGACAGTTATCCTACGAGCAGTACTTC. The whole variable domain, remainder taken from reference TRBV28 and TRBJ2-7, is DVKVTQSSRYLVKRTGEKVFLECVQDMDHENMFWYRQDPGLGLRLIYFSYDVKMKEKGDIPEGYSVSREKKERFSLILESASTNQTSMYLCASSFRGQLSYEQYFGPGTRLTVT.

This chain links TRBV18 with TRBJ1-1; 10 bases are shared with TRBD1. The length of the CDR3 is 16 residues. With 5 bases clipped from V and 1 base from J, the junction kept 7 bases outside the gene matches. Looked up from germline, CDR1 is KGHSH and CDR2 is LQKENI. The CDR3 here is CASSSLGQGRNTEAFF. DNA of the CDR3: TGTGCCAGCTCATCCTTGGGACAGGGGCGGAACACTGAAGCTTTCTTT.

The chain employs TRBV4-1 and TRBJ2-1; the match to TRBD2 covers 13 bases. This CDR3 contains 19 residues. CDR1 MGHRA and CDR2 YSYEKL come from the germline V gene. V lost 4 bases, J lost 0 bases, and 9 bases stayed unmatched. The CDR3 DNA sequence: TGCGCCAGCAGCCCTACCGGACTAGCGGGAGTGGGCTCCTACAATGAGCAGTTCTTC. Protein sequence: CASSPTGLAGVGSYNEQFF.

The rearrangement links TRBV2 to TRBJ2-3; TRBD2 matches at 8 bases. Germline CDR1 reads SNHLY; CDR2 reads FYNNEI. J gave up 0 bases and V 0 bases, and 8 bases lay outside the gene matches. CDR3 size: 18 residues. CDR3: CASSEASGSSISTDTQYF. In DNA form, the CDR3 reads TGTGCCAGCAGTGAAGCCAGCGGGAGTTCTATTAGCACAGATACGCAGTATTTT.

The rearrangement uses TRBV2 and TRBJ2-3; tentative D call: TRBD2 (6 bases). Trimming pared 9 bases from V and 1 base from J, leaving 8 bases between. CDR1 is SNHLY and CDR2 is FYNNEI in the germline V gene. This CDR3 region has 12 residues. As DNA, the CDR3 is TGTGCCAGTAGACTAGGCACAGATACGCAGTATTTT. Translated, it gives CASRLGTDTQYF.

The chain has TRBV27 and TRBJ2-3, with TRBD1 as a possible D gene (5 bases). CDR1 is MNHEY and CDR2 is SMNVEV in the germline V gene (reference sequence). The CDR3 has 14 residues. V lost 2 bases and J 2 bases, leaving 8 bases between the germline ends. The CDR3 nucleotides are TGTGCCAGCAGTTTACAGGACAACACAGATACGCAGTATTTT. Translating it yields CASSLQDNTDTQYF.

J is TRBJ1-5 and V is TRBV7-6, with D hard to call. CDR1 is SGHVS, CDR2 FNYEAQ, per germline. The CDR3 contains 14 residues. Trimming pared 2 bases from V and 4 bases from J, leaving 9 bases between. The CDR3 loop is CASSLFGVNQPQHF. CDR3 DNA: TGTGCCAGCAGCTTATTCGGCGTTAATCAGCCCCAGCATTTT.

In this sample, this clone turned up a few times. This chain connects TRBV29-1 to TRBJ1-2; TRBD1 might be the D (6 bases). This CDR3 contains 12 residues. Per germline, CDR1 SQVTM and CDR2 ANQGSEA. V was cut by 5 bases and J by 8 bases, with 15 bases left in between. CDR3 protein: CSVITGPMGYTF. CDR3 DNA: TGCAGCGTTATTACAGGGCCAATGGGCTACACCTTC.

This chain connects TRBV27 to TRBJ2-1; TRBD2 matches at 14 bases. The length of the CDR3 is 18 residues. The trim removed 5 bases at V and 2 bases at J, leaving 8 bases unmatched. In germline, CDR1 is MNHEY, CDR2 SMNVEV (reference sequence). CDR3 bases: TGTGCCAGCAGTACCGGGACTAGCGGGAGTTCCGCCTACAATGAGCAGTTCTTC. This sequence encodes CASSTGTSGSSAYNEQFF.

The rearrangement links TRBV9 to TRBJ2-1, with D perhaps given as TRBD1 or TRBD2 (6 bases each). This CDR3 has 18 amino acids. The ends were cut back, 4 bases at V and 7 bases at J, with 27 bases in the middle. In germline, CDR1 is SGDLS, CDR2 YYNGEE. As DNA, the CDR3 is TGTGCCAGCAGCCCGCGAGGGGGACTGGCGAGCCAAGGAAATGAGCAGTTCTTC. Amino acids: CASSPRGGLASQGNEQFF.

The J gene is TRBJ2-1, the V gene TRBV30; D is ambiguous. Germline V gene sequence: CDR1 GTSNPN, CDR2 SVGIG (reference sequence). Trimming shortened V by 2 bases and J by 11 bases, and 16 bases separated the two germline ends. This CDR3 has 13 amino acids. The CDR3 coding sequence is TGTGCCTGGAGTATCGGTATCGGTGTAAAGCAGTTCTTC. It codes for CAWSIGIGVKQFF.

The chain is built from TRBV19 and TRBJ2-1; TRBD2 agrees at 11 bases. This CDR3 has 14 amino acids. V was clipped by 8 bases and J by 4 bases; unmatched bases: 4. CDR1 LNHDA and CDR2 SQIVND come from the germline V gene (reference sequence). The DNA for the CDR3 is TGTGCCAGTTCGACTAGCGGGAAGTACAATGAGCAGTTCTTC. This gives the protein CASSTSGKYNEQFF.

The chain couples TRBV5-6 to TRBJ2-7; 11 nucleotides align to TRBD2. This CDR3 region has 15 residues. Germline V gives CDR1 SGHDT, CDR2 YYEEEE. Unmatched junction bases numbered 6, after V lost 4 bases and J lost 3 bases. CDR3 nucleotides: TGTGCCAGCAGCGGAGTGGGACTAGCGGTCTACGAGCAGTACTTC. Its protein product is CASSGVGLAVYEQYF.

The chain is built from TRBV27 and TRBJ2-6; possibly TRBD2 for D (5 bases). The CDR3 is 21 residues long. V lost 1 base, J lost 0 bases, and 22 bases lay in between. Germline CDR1 is MNHEY and CDR2 is SMNVEV (reference sequence). The CDR3 region has the DNA TGTGCCAGCAGTTTATATTGGGAGTCACCAACTCCCCTCTCTGGGGCCAACGTCCTGACTTTC. Translating it yields CASSLYWESPTPLSGANVLTF. Drawing the rest from reference TRBV27 and TRBJ2-6, the complete variable domain is EAQVTQNPRYLITVTGKKLTVTCSQNMNHEYMSWYRQDPGLGLRQIYYSMNVEVTDKGDVPEGYKVSRKEKRNFPLILESPSPNQTSLYFCASSLYWESPTPLSGANVLTFGAGSRLTVL.

The chain employs TRBV4-2 and TRBJ2-1, with TRBD2 as a possible D gene (5 bases). V lost 8 bases to trimming and J lost 5 bases, with 31 bases between them. The CDR3 runs 19 residues. CDR1 and CDR2 from the germline V gene are LGHNA and YNFKEQ. This chain's CDR3 is CASRPSGGLSGSANNEQFF. Written as DNA, the CDR3 is TGTGCCAGCCGCCCGTCGGGCGGGCTTTCTGGAAGCGCTAACAATGAGCAGTTCTTC.